This is a list of T cell receptor beta chains from one sample in a study of CXCR3-negative and CXCR3-positive naive CD8 T cells. TCRdb processed the 5' RACE reads again and assigns one entry to each CDR3 protein, with no DNA. In all, the sample yields 130,000 to 150,000 distinct CDR3 sequences. The sequenced material came from naive CXCR3+ CD8+ T cells from blood. These receptors were collected from a human donor in good health. Some clones in this sample may be carry-over from other donors' samples. The CDR3 runs from the conserved cysteine through the conserved F or W. Fields, in order: J gene, V gene, CDR3 protein.

TRBJ1-1 | TRBV7-9 | CASSLEVGLPPTEAFF
TRBJ1-1 | TRBV5-1 | CASSLVWGQLNTEAFF
TRBJ2-5 | TRBV28 | CASSLGDEGETQYF
TRBJ2-5 | TRBV7-9 | CASSFTSPMKRETGQETQYF
TRBJ2-2 | TRBV7-9 | CASSSWTGRNTGELFF
TRBJ2-7 | TRBV4-1 | CASSQPGLQVEQYF
TRBJ2-2 | TRBV5-1 | CASSLRQGNTGELFF
TRBJ2-3 | TRBV13 | CASSSRPGTGMNTDTQYF
TRBJ2-7 | TRBV28 | CASSLLSRGLGSYEQYF
TRBJ2-5 | TRBV20-1 | CSAPPAGTEEETQYF
TRBJ1-2 | TRBV12-3/TRBV12-4 | CASSQDSYGYTF
TRBJ2-2 | TRBV7-7 | CASSLALLAGGTGELFF
TRBJ2-3 | TRBV6-6 | CASSYLSRRQGGTDTQYF
TRBJ2-1 | TRBV4-2 | CASSGGHGSGPYNEQFF
TRBJ2-3 | TRBV7-6 | CASSTASDTDTQYF
TRBJ2-2 | TRBV24-1 | CATSSGTSGTNTGELFF
TRBJ1-1 | TRBV19 | CASSHGWGNTEAFF
TRBJ2-2 | TRBV27 | CASSFRRNTGELFF
TRBJ2-6 | TRBV5-1 | CASSLYPSSGANVLTF
TRBJ2-3 | TRBV6-4 | CASSETGGTDTQYF
TRBJ2-1 | TRBV6-5 | CASSPLGIYNEQFF
TRBJ2-5 | TRBV28 | CASSLTPIKVSARETQYF
TRBJ1-1 | TRBV5-1 | CASSPSEETAEAFF
TRBJ1-5 | TRBV7-9 | CASVGTGGNQPQHF
TRBJ2-2 | TRBV5-8 | CASSLMSTHPNTGELFF
TRBJ2-7 | TRBV12-3/TRBV12-4 | CASSEGSPLYYEQYF
TRBJ2-7 | TRBV18 | CASSPGSIYEQYF
TRBJ1-5 | TRBV7-2 | CASSSEGQVFQPQHF
TRBJ2-3 | TRBV12-3/TRBV12-4 | CASSPGLGTDTQYF
TRBJ2-1 | TRBV12-3/TRBV12-4 | CASSLGQINEQFF
TRBJ2-1 | TRBV6-5 | CASSSPTGERYNEQFF
TRBJ2-2 | TRBV29-1 | CSVQQEDTGELFF
TRBJ2-7 | TRBV10-3 | CAISVLAGGNYEQYF